The 15 T cell receptor beta chains listed next were all sequenced from one sample in a study of blood T cell repertoires in COVID-19. Assay: immunoSEQ multiplex PCR; the TCRdb copy retains only in-frame clones and omits some. This table has around 15,000 clones, around 92% appearing once. Input material: peripheral blood. These receptors all stem from a human donor in a cohort sampled during active COVID-19.

This sequence joins TRBV6-4 and TRBJ1-1; TRBD1 aligns across 7 bases. The CDR3 sequence is 14 residues long. J was trimmed by 1 base and V by 5 bases; bases with no gene match: 4. From germline, CDR1 is MRHNA and CDR2 SNTAGT. The CDR3 region is CASSPEGANTEAFF. The CDR3 coding sequence is TGTGCCAGCAGTCCGGAGGGGGCGAACACTGAAGCTTTCTTT.

This clone has just a few counts. This chain uses TRBV5-1 with TRBJ2-2; TRBD1 matches at 7 bases. CDR3 length equals 14 residues. Looked up from germline, CDR1 is SGHRS and CDR2 is YFSETQ. Trimming at V came to 4 bases and at J to 4 bases, leaving 4 bases not matched to a gene. Here the CDR3 reads CASSTGQSTGELFF. The CDR3 coding sequence is TGCGCCAGCAGCACGGGACAGAGCACCGGGGAGCTGTTTTTT.

The V call is TRBV15, the J call TRBJ2-7; D possibly corresponds to TRBD1 (5 bases). The CDR3 runs to 13 residues. Trimming took off 6 bases at V and 6 bases at J, with 15 bases between the two ends. The germline gives CDR1 LNHNV, CDR2 YYDKDF (reference sequence). This CDR3 is CATRPSKGFEQYF. CDR3 sequence (DNA): TGTGCCACCAGACCTTCTAAGGGGTTCGAGCAGTACTTC. Variable domain in full (rest from reference TRBV15 and TRBJ2-7): DAMVIQNPRYQVTQFGKPVTLSCSQTLNHNVMYWYQQKSSQAPKLLFHYYDKDFNNEADTPDNFQSRRPNTSFCFLDIRSPGLGDTAMYLCATRPSKGFEQYFGPGTRLTVT.

The gene calls are TRBV5-6 and TRBJ2-3; TRBD1 agrees at 7 bases. The length of the CDR3 is 15 residues. Germline CDR1 SGHDT, CDR2 YYEEEE. The J segment lost 0 bases and the V segment lost 4 bases, leaving 5 bases of the junction unmatched. This CDR3 reads CASSRGQFSTDTQYF. The CDR3 DNA sequence: TGTGCCAGCAGCCGGGGACAGTTTAGCACAGATACGCAGTATTTT. Full variable domain (remainder filled in from reference TRBV5-6 and TRBJ2-3): DAGVTQSPTHLIKTRGQQVTLRCSPKSGHDTVSWYQQALGQGPQFIFQYYEEEERQRGNFPDRFSGHQFPNYSSELNVNALLLGDSALYLCASSRGQFSTDTQYFGPGTRLTVL.

The chain uses TRBV5-1 and TRBJ1-6; tentatively, D is TRBD1 (6 bases). The germline V gene has CDR1 SGHRS and CDR2 YFSETQ. Trimming pared 3 bases from V and 7 bases from J, leaving 11 bases between. The CDR3 totals 14 residues. The CDR3 DNA reads as TGCGCCAGCAGCTCCGCAGGGGTAAATTCACCCCTCCACTTT. Its translation is CASSSAGVNSPLHF.

This clone was counted a few times. V is TRBV27 and J is TRBJ2-5, with a possible D match to TRBD1 (5 bases). CDR1 is MNHEY and CDR2 is SMNVEV in the germline V gene (reference sequence). Trimming left V 0 bases short and J 5 bases short, with 13 bases between. CDR3 length: 15 residues. CDR3 protein: CASSLSWGPWETQYF. For the CDR3, the DNA is TGTGCCAGCAGTTTATCGTGGGGCCCCTGGGAGACCCAGTACTTC.

V is TRBV6-5 and J is TRBJ2-7, with D maybe TRBD1 (6 bases). The V end was cut by 6 bases, the J end by 2 bases, with 14 bases between. This CDR3 comprises 14 residues. Germline CDR1 and CDR2: MNHEY and SVGAGI. CDR3 nucleotides: TGTGCCAGCAGGACCCGGGACACCCCCTACGAGCAGTACTTC. It translates to CASRTRDTPYEQYF.

V is TRBV5-4 and J is TRBJ2-7; 10 bases map to TRBD2. J lost 3 bases, V lost 5 bases, and 11 bases had no gene match. CDR1 and CDR2 (germline): SGHNT, YYREEE (reference sequence). The CDR3 extends over 16 amino acids. The CDR3 loop reads CASRSTSGGARYEQYF. The CDR3 DNA is TGTGCCAGCAGGTCGACGAGCGGGGGGGCCCGCTACGAGCAGTACTTC.

The rearrangement joins TRBV7-2 to TRBJ2-1, with a tentative D call TRBD2 (6 bases). The CDR3 has 12 amino acids. The germline gives CDR1 SGHTA, CDR2 FQGNSA. Trimming removed 1 base from V and 9 bases from J, with 7 bases in between. The CDR3 DNA reads TGTGCCAGCAGCTTAGGGAGGGGTGAGCAGTTCTTC. The encoded protein is CASSLGRGEQFF. Filled out from reference TRBV7-2 and TRBJ2-1, the complete variable domain reads GAGVSQSPSNKVTEKGKDVELRCDPISGHTALYWYRQSLGQGLEFLIYFQGNSAPDKSGLPSDRFSAERTGGSVSTLTIQRTQQEDSAVYLCASSLGRGEQFFGPGTRLTVL.

This chain joins TRBV6-5 and TRBJ2-5; no clear D. The CDR3 has 14 residues. Per the germline V gene, CDR1 is MNHEY and CDR2 is SVGAGI. Trimming took off 6 bases at V and 7 bases at J, with 18 bases between the two ends. DNA for the CDR3: TGTGCCAGCAGGCTGTCAACTATACCCTTGACCCAGTACTTC. Amino acids: CASRLSTIPLTQYF.

This clone was found once. V and J are TRBV9 and TRBJ2-7; no clear D. Germline-derived CDR1 and CDR2 are SGDLS and YYNGEE. CDR3 length equals 14 residues. V lost 2 bases and J 7 bases, leaving 16 bases between the germline ends. This chain's CDR3 is CASSVAVNLGEQYF. As DNA, the CDR3 is TGTGCCAGCAGCGTTGCGGTTAACCTTGGGGAGCAGTACTTC.

The chain links TRBV2 to TRBJ1-6, with D unclear. Germline CDR1 SNHLY, CDR2 FYNNEI. V lost 8 bases, J lost 8 bases, and 10 bases lay in between. This CDR3 spans 12 amino acids. The CDR3 region has the DNA TGTGCCAGCGCCAAGGAGGATTCACCCCTCCACTTT. As protein: CASAKEDSPLHF.

The rearrangement uses TRBV5-1 and TRBJ2-1; TRBD2 is a possible D gene (6 bases). V lost 0 bases and J 9 bases, leaving 13 bases between the germline ends. The CDR3 is 14 residues long. The V gene's germline CDR1 is SGHRS and CDR2 YFSETQ. Here the CDR3 DNA reads TGCGCCAGCAGCTTGGTAGGAGGGTCGGGTGAGCAGTTCTTC. As protein: CASSLVGGSGEQFF.

The V and J genes are TRBV11-2 and TRBJ2-5, with 13 bases aligning to TRBD2. There are 16 residues in the CDR3. V shed 5 bases, J shed 2 bases, and the junction held 5 bases outside the gene matches. Germline V gene sequence: CDR1 SGHAT, CDR2 FQNNGV. CDR3 residues: CASSPMTSGGQETQYF. The CDR3 bases are TGTGCCAGCAGCCCGATGACTAGCGGGGGGCAAGAGACCCAGTACTTC.

The chain joins TRBV19 to TRBJ2-4, with D tentatively TRBD2 (5 bases). Germline V gene lookup returns CDR1 LNHDA and CDR2 SQIVND (reference sequence). Trimming left V 6 bases short and J 6 bases short, with 15 bases between. The CDR3 sequence is 14 residues long. CDR3 region: CASSPPDRGNIQYF. CDR3 nucleotide sequence: TGTGCCAGTAGCCCCCCCGATCGGGGAAACATTCAGTACTTC.